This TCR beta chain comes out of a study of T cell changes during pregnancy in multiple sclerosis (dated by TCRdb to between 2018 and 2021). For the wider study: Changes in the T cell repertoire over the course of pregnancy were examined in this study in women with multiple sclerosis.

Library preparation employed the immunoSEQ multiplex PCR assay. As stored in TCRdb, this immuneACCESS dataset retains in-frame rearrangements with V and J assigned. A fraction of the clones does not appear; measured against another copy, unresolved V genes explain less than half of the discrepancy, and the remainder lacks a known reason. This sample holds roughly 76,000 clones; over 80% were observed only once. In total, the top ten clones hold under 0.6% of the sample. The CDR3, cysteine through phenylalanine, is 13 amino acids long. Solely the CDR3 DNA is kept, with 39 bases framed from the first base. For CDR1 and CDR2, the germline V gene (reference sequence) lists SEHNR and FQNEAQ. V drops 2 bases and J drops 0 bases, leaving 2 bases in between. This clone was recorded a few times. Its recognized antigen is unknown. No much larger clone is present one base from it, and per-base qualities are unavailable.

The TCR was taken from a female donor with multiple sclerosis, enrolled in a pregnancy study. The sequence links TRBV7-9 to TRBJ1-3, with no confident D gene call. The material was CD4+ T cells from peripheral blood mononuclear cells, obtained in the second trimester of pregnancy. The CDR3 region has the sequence CASSLYSGNTIYF. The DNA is TGTGCCAGCAGCTTATACTCTGGAAACACCATATATTTT.